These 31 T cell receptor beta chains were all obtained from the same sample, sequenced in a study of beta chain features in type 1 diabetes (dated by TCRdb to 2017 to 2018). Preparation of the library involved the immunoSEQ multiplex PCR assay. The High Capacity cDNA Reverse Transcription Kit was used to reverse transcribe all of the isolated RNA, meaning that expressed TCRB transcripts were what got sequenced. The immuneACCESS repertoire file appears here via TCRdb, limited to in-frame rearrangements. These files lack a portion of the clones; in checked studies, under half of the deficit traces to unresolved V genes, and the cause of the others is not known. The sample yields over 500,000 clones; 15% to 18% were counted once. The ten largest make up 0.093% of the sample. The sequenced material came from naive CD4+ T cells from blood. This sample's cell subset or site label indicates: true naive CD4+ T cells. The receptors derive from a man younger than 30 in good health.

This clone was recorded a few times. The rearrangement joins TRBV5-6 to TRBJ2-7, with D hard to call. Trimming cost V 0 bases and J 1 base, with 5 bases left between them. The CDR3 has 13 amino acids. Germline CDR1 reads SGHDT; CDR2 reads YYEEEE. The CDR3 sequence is CASSLVQSYEQYF. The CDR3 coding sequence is TGTGCCAGCAGCTTGGTCCAGTCCTACGAGCAGTACTTC.

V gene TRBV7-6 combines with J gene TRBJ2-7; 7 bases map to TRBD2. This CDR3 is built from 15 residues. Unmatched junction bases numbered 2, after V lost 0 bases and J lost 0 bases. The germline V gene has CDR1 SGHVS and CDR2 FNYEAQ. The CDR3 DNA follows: TGTGCCAGCAGCTTAGCTAGCGGGCCCTCCTACGAGCAGTACTTC. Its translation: CASSLASGPSYEQYF.

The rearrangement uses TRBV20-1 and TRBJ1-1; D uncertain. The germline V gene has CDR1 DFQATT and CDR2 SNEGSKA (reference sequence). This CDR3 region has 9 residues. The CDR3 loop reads CSANTEAFF. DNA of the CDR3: TGCAGCGCAAACACTGAAGCTTTCTTT.

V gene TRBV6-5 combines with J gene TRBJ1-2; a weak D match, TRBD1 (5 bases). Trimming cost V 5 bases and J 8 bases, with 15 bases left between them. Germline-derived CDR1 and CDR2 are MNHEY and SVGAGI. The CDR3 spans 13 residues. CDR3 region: CASSRVPGLGYTF. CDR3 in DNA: TGTGCCAGCAGTCGGGTACCAGGGTTGGGCTACACCTTC.

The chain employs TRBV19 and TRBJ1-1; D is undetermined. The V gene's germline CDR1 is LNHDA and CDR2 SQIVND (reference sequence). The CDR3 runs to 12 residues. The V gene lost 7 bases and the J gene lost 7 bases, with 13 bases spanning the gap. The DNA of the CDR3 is TGTGCCAGTAAGCAAGGGCTGATTGAAGCTTTCTTT. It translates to CASKQGLIEAFF.

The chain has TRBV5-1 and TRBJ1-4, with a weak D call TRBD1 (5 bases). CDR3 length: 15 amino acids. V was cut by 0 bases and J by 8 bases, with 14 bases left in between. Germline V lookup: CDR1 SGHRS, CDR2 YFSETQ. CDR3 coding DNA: TGCGCCAGCAGCTTGGTACCAGGGCCCTCCGAAAAACTGTTTTTT. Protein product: CASSLVPGPSEKLFF. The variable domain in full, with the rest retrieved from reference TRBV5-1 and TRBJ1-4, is KAGVTQTPRYLIKTRGQQVTLSCSPISGHRSVSWYQQTPGQGLQFLFEYFSETQRNKGNFPGRFSGRQFSNSRSEMNVSTLELGDSALYLCASSLVPGPSEKLFFGSGTQLSVL.

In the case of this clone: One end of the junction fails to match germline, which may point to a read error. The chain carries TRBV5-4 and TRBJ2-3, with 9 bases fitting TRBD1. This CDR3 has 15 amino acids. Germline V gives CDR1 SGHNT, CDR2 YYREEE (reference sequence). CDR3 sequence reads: CASSRGQGSTDTQYF. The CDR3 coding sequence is TGCGCCAGCAGCCGAGGACAGGGGAGCACAGATACGCAGTATTTT.

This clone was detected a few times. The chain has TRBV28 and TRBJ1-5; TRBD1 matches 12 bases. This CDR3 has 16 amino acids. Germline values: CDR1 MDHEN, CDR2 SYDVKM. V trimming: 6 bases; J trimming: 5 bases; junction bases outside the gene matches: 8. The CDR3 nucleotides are TGTGCCAGCAGCCAGGGACAGGGGGCAGGCCATCAGCCCCAGCATTTT. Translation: CASSQGQGAGHQPQHF.

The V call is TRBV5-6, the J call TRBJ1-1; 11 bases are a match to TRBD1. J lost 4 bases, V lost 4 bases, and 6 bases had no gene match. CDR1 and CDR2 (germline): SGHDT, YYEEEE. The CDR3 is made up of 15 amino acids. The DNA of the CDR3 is TGTGCCAGCAGCGGGACAGGGGGGCTGGTCACTGAAGCTTTCTTT. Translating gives CASSGTGGLVTEAFF.

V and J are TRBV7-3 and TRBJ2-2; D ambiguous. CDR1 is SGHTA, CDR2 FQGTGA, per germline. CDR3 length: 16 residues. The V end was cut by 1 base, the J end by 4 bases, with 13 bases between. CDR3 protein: CASSLNAATGTGELFF. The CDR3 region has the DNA TGTGCCAGCAGCTTAAATGCGGCTACGGGCACCGGGGAGCTGTTTTTT.

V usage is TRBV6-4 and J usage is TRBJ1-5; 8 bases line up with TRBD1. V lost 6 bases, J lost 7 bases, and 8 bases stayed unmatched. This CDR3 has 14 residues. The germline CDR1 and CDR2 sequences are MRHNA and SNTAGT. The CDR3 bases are TGTGCCAGCAGGGACAGGGAACAGGGCCAGCCCCAGCATTTT. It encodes CASRDREQGQPQHF.

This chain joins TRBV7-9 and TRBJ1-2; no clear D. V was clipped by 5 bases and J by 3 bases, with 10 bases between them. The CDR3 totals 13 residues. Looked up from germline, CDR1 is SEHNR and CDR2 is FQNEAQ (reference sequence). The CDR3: CASSRTVYYGYTF. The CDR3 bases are TGTGCCAGCAGCCGAACAGTGTACTATGGCTACACCTTC.

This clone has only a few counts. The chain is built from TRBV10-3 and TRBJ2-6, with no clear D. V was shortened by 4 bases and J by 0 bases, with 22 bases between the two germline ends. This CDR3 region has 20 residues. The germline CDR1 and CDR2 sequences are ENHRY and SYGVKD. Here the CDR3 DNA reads TGTGCCATCAGTGGACGGTCGGCGGCCGCAGCAAACTCTGGGGCCAACGTCCTGACTTTC. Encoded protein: CAISGRSAAAANSGANVLTF.

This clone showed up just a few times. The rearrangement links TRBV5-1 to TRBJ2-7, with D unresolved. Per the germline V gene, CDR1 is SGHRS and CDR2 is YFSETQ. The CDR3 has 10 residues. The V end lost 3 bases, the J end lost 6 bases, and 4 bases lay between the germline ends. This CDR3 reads CASSCLEQYF. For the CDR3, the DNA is TGCGCCAGCAGCTGCCTCGAGCAGTACTTC.

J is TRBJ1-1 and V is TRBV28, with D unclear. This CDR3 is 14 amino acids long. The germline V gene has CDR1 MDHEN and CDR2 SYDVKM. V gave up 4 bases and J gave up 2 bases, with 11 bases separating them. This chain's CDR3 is CASSSRHLNTEAFF. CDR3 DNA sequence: TGTGCCAGCAGTTCCCGACACTTAAACACTGAAGCTTTCTTT.

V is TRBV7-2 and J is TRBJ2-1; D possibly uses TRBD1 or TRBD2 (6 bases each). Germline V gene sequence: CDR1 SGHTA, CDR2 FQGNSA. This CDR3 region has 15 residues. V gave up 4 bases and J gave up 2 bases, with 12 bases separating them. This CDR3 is CASSSRGQPYNEQFF. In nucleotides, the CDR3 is TGTGCCAGCAGCTCCCGGGGGCAGCCCTACAATGAGCAGTTCTTC.

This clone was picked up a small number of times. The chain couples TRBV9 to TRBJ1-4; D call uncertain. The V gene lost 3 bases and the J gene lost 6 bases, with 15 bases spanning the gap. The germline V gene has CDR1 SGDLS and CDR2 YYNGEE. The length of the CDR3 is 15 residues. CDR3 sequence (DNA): TGTGCCAGCAGCGAGGACGCATCGCTATATGAAAAACTGTTTTTT. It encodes CASSEDASLYEKLFF.

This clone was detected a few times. The CDR3 DNA reads as TGTGCCAGCAGCTTGGGGGGGTCAATCGCTTACGAGCAGTACTTC. Protein sequence: CASSLGGSIAYEQYF. The rearrangement joins TRBV7-2 to TRBJ2-7; 7 nucleotides agree with TRBD2. Germline CDR1 and CDR2: SGHTA and FQGNSA. The ends lost 3 bases at V and 4 bases at J; junction bases unmatched: 9. This CDR3 comprises 15 residues.

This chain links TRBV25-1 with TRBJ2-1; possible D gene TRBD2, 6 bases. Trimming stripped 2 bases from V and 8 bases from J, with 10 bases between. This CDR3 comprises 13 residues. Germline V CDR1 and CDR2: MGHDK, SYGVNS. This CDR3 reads CASSEGGGHEQFF. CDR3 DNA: TGTGCCAGCAGTGAAGGTGGAGGGCATGAGCAGTTCTTC.

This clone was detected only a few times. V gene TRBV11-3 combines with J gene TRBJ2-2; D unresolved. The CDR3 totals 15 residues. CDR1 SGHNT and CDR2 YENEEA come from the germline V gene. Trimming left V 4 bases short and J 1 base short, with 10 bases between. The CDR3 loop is CASSSWTGNTGELFF. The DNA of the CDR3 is TGTGCCAGCAGCTCCTGGACGGGGAACACCGGGGAGCTGTTTTTT.

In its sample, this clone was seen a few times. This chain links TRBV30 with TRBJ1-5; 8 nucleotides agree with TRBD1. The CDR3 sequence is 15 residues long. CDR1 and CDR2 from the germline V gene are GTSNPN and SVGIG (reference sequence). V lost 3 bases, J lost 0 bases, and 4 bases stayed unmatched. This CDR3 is CAWRRTGYSNQPQHF. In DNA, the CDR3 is TGTGCCTGGAGACGGACAGGGTATAGCAATCAGCCCCAGCATTTT. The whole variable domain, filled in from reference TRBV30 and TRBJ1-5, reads SQTIHQWPATLVQPVGSPLSLECTVEGTSNPNLYWYRQAAGRGLQLLFYSVGIGQISSEVPQNLSASRPQDRQFILSSKKLLLSDSGFYLCAWRRTGYSNQPQHFGDGTRLSIL.

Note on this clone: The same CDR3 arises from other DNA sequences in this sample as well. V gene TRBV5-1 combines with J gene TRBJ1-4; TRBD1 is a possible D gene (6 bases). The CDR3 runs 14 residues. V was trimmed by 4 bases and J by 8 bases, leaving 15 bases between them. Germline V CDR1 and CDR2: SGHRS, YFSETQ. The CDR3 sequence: CASSLLGAGEKLFF. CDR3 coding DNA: TGCGCCAGCAGCCTCCTGGGGGCGGGCGAAAAACTGTTTTTT. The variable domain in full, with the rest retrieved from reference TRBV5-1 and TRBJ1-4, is KAGVTQTPRYLIKTRGQQVTLSCSPISGHRSVSWYQQTPGQGLQFLFEYFSETQRNKGNFPGRFSGRQFSNSRSEMNVSTLELGDSALYLCASSLLGAGEKLFFGSGTQLSVL.

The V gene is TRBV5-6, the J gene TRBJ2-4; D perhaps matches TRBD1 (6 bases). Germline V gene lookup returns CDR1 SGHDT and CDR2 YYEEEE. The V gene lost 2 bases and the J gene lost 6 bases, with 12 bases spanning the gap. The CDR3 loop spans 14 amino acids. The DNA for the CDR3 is TGTGCCAGCAGCTTCAGGCAGGGGAGAAACATTCAGTACTTC. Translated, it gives CASSFRQGRNIQYF.

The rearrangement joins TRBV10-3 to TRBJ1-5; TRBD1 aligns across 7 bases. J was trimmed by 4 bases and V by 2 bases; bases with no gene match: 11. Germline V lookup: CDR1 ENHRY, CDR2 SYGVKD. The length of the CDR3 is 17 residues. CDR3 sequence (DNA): TGTGCCATCAGTGAGGCCCTCCAGGGGGGCCATAATCAGCCCCAGCATTTT. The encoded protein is CAISEALQGGHNQPQHF.

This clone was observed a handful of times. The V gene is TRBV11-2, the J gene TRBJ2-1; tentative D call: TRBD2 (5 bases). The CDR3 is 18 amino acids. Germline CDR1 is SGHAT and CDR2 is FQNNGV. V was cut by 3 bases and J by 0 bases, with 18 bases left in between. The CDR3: CASSFTRGPFSSYNEQFF. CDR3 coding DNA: TGTGCCAGCAGCTTTACTAGAGGCCCCTTCAGCTCCTACAATGAGCAGTTCTTC.

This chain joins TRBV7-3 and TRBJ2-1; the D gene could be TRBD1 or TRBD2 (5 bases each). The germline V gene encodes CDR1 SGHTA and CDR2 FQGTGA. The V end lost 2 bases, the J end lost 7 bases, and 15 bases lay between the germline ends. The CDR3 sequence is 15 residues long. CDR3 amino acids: CASSLAKGSFNEQFF. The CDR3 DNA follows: TGTGCCAGCAGCTTAGCGAAGGGGAGCTTTAATGAGCAGTTCTTC.

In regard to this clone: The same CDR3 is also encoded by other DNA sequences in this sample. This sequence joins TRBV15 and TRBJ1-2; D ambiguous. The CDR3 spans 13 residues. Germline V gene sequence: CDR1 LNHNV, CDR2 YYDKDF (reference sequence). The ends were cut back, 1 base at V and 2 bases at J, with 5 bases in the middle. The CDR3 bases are TGTGCCACCAGCAGAGGCCAGAACTATGGCTACACCTTC. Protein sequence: CATSRGQNYGYTF.

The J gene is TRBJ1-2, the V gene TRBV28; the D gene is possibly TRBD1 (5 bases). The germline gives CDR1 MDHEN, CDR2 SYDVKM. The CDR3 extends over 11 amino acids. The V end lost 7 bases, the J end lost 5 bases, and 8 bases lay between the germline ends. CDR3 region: CASTGAYGYTF. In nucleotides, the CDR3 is TGTGCCAGCACCGGGGCATATGGCTACACCTTC.

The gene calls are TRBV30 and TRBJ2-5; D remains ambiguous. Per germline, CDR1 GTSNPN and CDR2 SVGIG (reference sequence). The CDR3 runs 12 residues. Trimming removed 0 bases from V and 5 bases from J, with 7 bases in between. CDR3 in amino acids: CAWSVDGETQYF. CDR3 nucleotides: TGTGCCTGGAGTGTAGACGGGGAGACCCAGTACTTC.

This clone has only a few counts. As DNA, the CDR3 is TGTGCCAGCAGCACCCTGACAGGGGGCGTTCAGCCCCAGCATTTT. This codes for CASSTLTGGVQPQHF. The V and J genes are TRBV5-6 and TRBJ1-5; 10 bases fit TRBD1. The CDR3 runs to 15 residues. V lost 4 bases to trimming and J lost 6 bases; unmatched junction nucleotides: 7. Germline CDR1 SGHDT, CDR2 YYEEEE.

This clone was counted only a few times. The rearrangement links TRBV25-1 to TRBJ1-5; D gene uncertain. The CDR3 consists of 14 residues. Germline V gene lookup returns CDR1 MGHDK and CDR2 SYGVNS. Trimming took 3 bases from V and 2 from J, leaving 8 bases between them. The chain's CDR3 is CASSEGSGNQPQHF. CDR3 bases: TGTGCCAGCAGTGAGGGGTCGGGCAATCAGCCCCAGCATTTT.